The 11 T cell receptor beta chains below were found in one sample sequenced in a study of control samples from healthy donors and cancer patients. Clones were read by immunoSEQ multiplex PCR, and TCRdb kept only the in-frame ones, dropping some. Of 100,000 to 130,000 clones in the sample, approximately 84% are singletons; the top ten hold 6.5%. Specimen: blood. These receptor sequences come from a man aged 18 to 29 in good health.

The V gene is TRBV19, the J gene TRBJ2-6; the D is unclear. V lost 1 base and J 0 bases, leaving 4 bases between the germline ends. This CDR3 is built from 15 residues. Germline V lookup: CDR1 LNHDA, CDR2 SQIVND (reference sequence). The CDR3 DNA follows: TGTGCCAGTAGTATAGCAAGCTCTGGGGCCAACGTCCTGACTTTC. Translation gives CASSIASSGANVLTF.

This chain links TRBV11-3 with TRBJ2-7, with D possibly called TRBD1 or TRBD2 (6 bases each). The ends were cut back, 5 bases at V and 0 bases at J, with 11 bases in the middle. The CDR3 has 14 residues. The germline CDR1 and CDR2 sequences are SGHNT and YENEEA. CDR3 sequence: CASSIGGNSYEQYF. CDR3 DNA sequence: TGTGCCAGCAGCATAGGGGGGAACTCCTACGAGCAGTACTTC.

In its sample, this clone was seen many times. The V and J genes are TRBV19 and TRBJ1-5; no reliable D call. This CDR3 is built from 14 residues. Per germline, CDR1 LNHDA and CDR2 SQIVND (reference sequence). V was pared by 5 bases and J by 1 base, with 9 bases between. The CDR3 DNA follows: TGTGCCAGTAGTCTCGTAGAGAGCAATCAGCCCCAGCATTTT. Encoded protein: CASSLVESNQPQHF.

The chain employs TRBV3-1 (or the pseudogene TRBV3-2) and TRBJ2-3; D gene uncertain. Germline V lookup: CDR1 LGHDT, CDR2 YNNKEL (reference sequence). V lost 3 bases, J lost 6 bases, and 13 bases lay in between. The length of the CDR3 is 14 residues. CDR3 loop: CASSQNMIGDTQYF. CDR3 coding DNA: TGTGCCAGCAGCCAGAACATGATCGGGGATACGCAGTATTTT.

In this sample, this clone turned up many times. The chain uses TRBV28 and TRBJ1-2; TRBD1 aligns across 8 bases. The V segment lost 10 bases and the J segment 4 bases; nucleotides outside the gene matches: 8. This CDR3 spans 13 amino acids. Germline V gives CDR1 MDHEN, CDR2 SYDVKM. The CDR3 region is CANSGGAGYGYTF. DNA for the CDR3: TGTGCCAATTCAGGGGGCGCGGGCTATGGCTACACCTTC.

The chain carries TRBV2 and TRBJ2-5; perhaps TRBD2 as D (5 bases). Trimming took 7 bases from V and 2 from J, leaving 17 bases between them. Per the germline V gene, CDR1 is SNHLY and CDR2 is FYNNEI. This CDR3 has 15 amino acids. This CDR3 reads CASKGTAASQETQYF. In DNA form, the CDR3 reads TGTGCCAGCAAGGGAACAGCGGCGTCTCAAGAGACCCAGTACTTC.

The chain employs TRBV5-8 and TRBJ2-2; D is undetermined. Germline V CDR1 and CDR2: SGHTS, YDEGEE. V was cut by 0 bases and J by 1 base, with 7 bases left in between. The CDR3 is 15 residues long. CDR3 in DNA: TGTGCCAGCAGCTTGGAGGGCCAGAACACCGGGGAGCTGTTTTTT. Translating gives CASSLEGQNTGELFF. Complete variable domain (other parts from reference TRBV5-8 and TRBJ2-2): EAGVTQSPTHLIKTRGQQATLRCSPISGHTSVYWYQQALGLGLQFLLWYDEGEERNRGNFPPRFSGRQFPNYSSELNVNALELEDSALYLCASSLEGQNTGELFFGEGSRLTVL.

J is TRBJ1-2 and V is TRBV11-2, with D uncertain. Per the germline V gene, CDR1 is SGHAT and CDR2 is FQNNGV. CDR3 size: 11 residues. The V gene lost 5 bases and the J gene lost 8 bases, with 9 bases spanning the gap. The CDR3 protein is CASSTHLGYTF. CDR3 bases: TGTGCCAGCAGCACCCACCTGGGCTACACCTTC. Full variable domain (remainder filled in from reference TRBV11-2 and TRBJ1-2): EAGVAQSPRYKIIEKRQSVAFWCNPISGHATLYWYQQILGQGPKLLIQFQNNGVVDDSQLPKDRFSAERLKGVDSTLKIQPAKLEDSAVYLCASSTHLGYTFGSGTRLTVV.

This clone was recorded a few times. V and J are TRBV5-1 and TRBJ2-2, with a weak D call TRBD2 (5 bases). CDR3 length: 16 residues. V was pared by 0 bases and J by 3 bases, with 12 bases between. Germline V gene data show CDR1 as SGHRS and CDR2 as YFSETQ. This CDR3 reads CASSLASLAYTGELFF. The CDR3 coding sequence is TGCGCCAGCAGCTTGGCCAGTCTAGCCTACACCGGGGAGCTGTTTTTT.

This clone came up a few times. The chain couples TRBV27 to TRBJ2-5; D remains unclear. The CDR3 is 17 amino acids. V was shortened by 3 bases and J by 1 base, with 18 bases between the two germline ends. Germline V gives CDR1 MNHEY, CDR2 SMNVEV (reference sequence). In DNA form, the CDR3 reads TGTGCCAGCAGTTTTTCACCTTACAGTGGTATCCAAGAGACCCAGTACTTC. Amino acid sequence: CASSFSPYSGIQETQYF.

The V gene is TRBV12-3 or TRBV12-4, the J gene TRBJ2-7, with D unclear. Trimming shortened V by 3 bases and J by 3 bases, and 9 bases separated the two germline ends. The CDR3 contains 13 residues. CDR3 residues: CASSFGPYYEQYV. CDR3 DNA sequence: TGTGCCAGCAGTTTTGGACCCTACTACGAGCAGTACGTC.